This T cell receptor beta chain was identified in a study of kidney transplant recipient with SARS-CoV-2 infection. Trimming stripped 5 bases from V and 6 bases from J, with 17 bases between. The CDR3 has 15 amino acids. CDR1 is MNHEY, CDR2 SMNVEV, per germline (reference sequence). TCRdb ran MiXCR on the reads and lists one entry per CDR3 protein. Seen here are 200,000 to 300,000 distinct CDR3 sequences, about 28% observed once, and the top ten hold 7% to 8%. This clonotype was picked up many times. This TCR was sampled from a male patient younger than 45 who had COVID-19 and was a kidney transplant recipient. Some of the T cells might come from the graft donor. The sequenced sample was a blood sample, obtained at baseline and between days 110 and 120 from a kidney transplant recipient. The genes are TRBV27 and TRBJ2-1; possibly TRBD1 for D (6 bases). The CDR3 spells CASSPSPTGSNEQFF. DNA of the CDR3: TGTGCCAGCAGTCCCTCACCTACAGGGAGCAATGAGCAGTTCTTC.